This record covers a single T cell receptor (beta chain). Trimming cost V 0 bases and J 4 bases, with 8 bases left between them. Germline V CDR1 and CDR2: SGHRS, YFSETQ. The CDR3 runs 14 residues. This sample is drawn from a study of blood T cell repertoires in COVID-19. Per the authors' pipeline: Estimation of nucleated cell counts was performed using reference gene primer amplification. TCRdb's table, derived via immunoSEQ multiplex PCR, lists solely in-frame clones and lacks some. D and trimming come from the DNA, and the V and J calls and clone size come from that table. There are about 300,000 clones in the sample; roughly 91% occur only once, and 2.5% to 3% lies in the top ten. A COVID-19 case was met by exposed participants within 2 weeks before study entry.

The sequenced sample consisted of PBMCs or T cells enriched from blood (not recorded which). The chain has TRBV5-1 and TRBJ1-5, with TRBD1 as a possible D gene (5 bases). This sequence was found in a woman aged 50 to 60 who had been exposed to COVID-19. DNA of the CDR3: TGCGCCAGCAGCTTGGAAGGGGAAAATCAGCCCCAGCATTTT. It translates to CASSLEGENQPQHF.